One and the same sample provided the 15 T cell receptor beta chains below, sequenced in a study of post-analysis software for immune sequencing data. These receptors have no identified antigens. Built from TCR beta cDNA, the libraries had unique molecular identifiers in them. Via MiXCR, TCRdb re-called the PCR reads, giving one row per CDR3 protein. The sample shows 740,000 or so distinct CDR3 sequences, approximately 53% of them seen only once. General study points: Five or six TRBV segments, TRBV5-6, TRBV5-1 and TRBV20-1 among them, were found more frequent in patients than controls.

What was sequenced was blood. The receptors come from a girl between 10 and 17 years old with multiple sclerosis.

This clonotype was counted between two and nine times. CDR3 DNA sequence: TGTGCCAGCAGCTCGTGGGGCAATGAGCAGTTCTTC. It codes for CASSSWGNEQFF. The rearrangement joins TRBV6-5 to TRBJ2-1; D unclear. The CDR3 sequence is 12 residues long. Germline CDR1 and CDR2: MNHEY and SVGAGI. Trimming took 6 bases from V and 6 from J, leaving 9 bases between them.

The J gene is TRBJ1-6, the V gene TRBV12-3 or TRBV12-4; weak D call: TRBD1 (5 bases). CDR3 size: 15 residues. Deletions cut 5 bases from V and 8 bases from J, with 16 bases between. CDR3 in amino acids: CASSKGPRLYSPLHF. CDR3 nucleotide sequence: TGTGCCAGCAGTAAGGGACCGCGCCTTTATTCACCCCTCCACTTT.

The CDR3 is CSVEGWGYNYGYTF. The CDR3 DNA follows: TGCAGCGTTGAGGGCTGGGGTTATAACTATGGCTACACCTTC. This chain uses TRBV29-1 with TRBJ1-2; D unresolved. This CDR3 contains 14 residues. CDR1 and CDR2 (germline): SQVTM, ANQGSEA. V lost 3 bases and J 1 base, leaving 12 bases between the germline ends. Together with reference TRBV29-1 and TRBJ1-2, the CDR3 gives the full variable domain: SAVISQKPSRDICQRGTSLTIQCQVDSQVTMMFWYRQQPGQSLTLIATANQGSEATYESGFVIDKFPISRPNLTFSTLTVSNMSPEDSSIYLCSVEGWGYNYGYTFGSGTRLTVV.

This clonotype was observed a few times. The chain carries TRBV20-1 and TRBJ2-3; a possible D gene is TRBD2 (6 bases). Trimming took 4 bases from V and 5 from J, leaving 13 bases between them. The CDR3 totals 13 residues. From germline, CDR1 is DFQATT and CDR2 SNEGSKA (reference sequence). CDR3 loop: CSAKGTHQDTQYF. The CDR3 DNA sequence: TGCAGTGCTAAGGGGACTCACCAAGATACGCAGTATTTT.

For this clonotype: Mismatch with germline at one junction end may stem from a read error. V and J are TRBV7-7 and TRBJ2-1; 13 nucleotides agree with TRBD2. The CDR3 has 13 amino acids. CDR1 SSHAT and CDR2 FNYEAQ come from the germline V gene (reference sequence). The CDR3 sequence is CASSRLAGGEQFF. DNA of the CDR3: TGTGCTAGCAGCCGACTAGCGGGAGGTGAGCAGTTCTTC. Looking up the rest from reference TRBV7-7 and TRBJ2-1 gives the full variable domain: GAGVSQSPRYKVTKRGQDVTLRCDPISSHATLYWYQQALGQGPEFLTYFNYEAQPDKSGLPSDRFSAERPEGSISTLTIQRTEQRDSAMYRCASSRLAGGEQFFGPGTRLTVL.

V gene TRBV29-1 combines with J gene TRBJ2-3, with D perhaps matching TRBD1 (5 bases). V lost 1 base to trimming and J lost 14 bases, with 16 bases between them. CDR1 SQVTM and CDR2 ANQGSEA come from the germline V gene. The CDR3 extends over 12 amino acids. The CDR3 DNA is TGCAGCGTTGAAGGGCAGGAGACAGAGCCGTATTTT. Its protein product is CSVEGQETEPYF.

This clonotype showed up just a few times. J is TRBJ2-3 and V is TRBV6-5, with 8 bases identical to TRBD2. J was trimmed by 3 bases and V by 5 bases; bases with no gene match: 7. The germline gives CDR1 MNHEY, CDR2 SVGAGI. This CDR3 comprises 15 residues. The chain's CDR3 is CASSHRGGRTDTQYF. For the CDR3, the DNA is TGTGCCAGCAGTCACCGGGGGGGACGTACAGATACGCAGTATTTT.

The chain links TRBV2 to TRBJ2-2; TRBD2 aligns across 10 bases. This CDR3 contains 12 residues. V shed 8 bases, J shed 6 bases, and the junction held 0 bases outside the gene matches. The germline V gene encodes CDR1 SNHLY and CDR2 FYNNEI. The CDR3, as DNA: TGTGCCAGCGGACTAGCGGCCGGGGAGCTGTTTTTT. It specifies CASGLAAGELFF.

The V and J genes are TRBV9 and TRBJ1-6; possibly TRBD1 for D (6 bases). Germline V gene data show CDR1 as SGDLS and CDR2 as YYNGEE. The CDR3 runs 14 residues. The V gene lost 1 base and the J gene lost 6 bases, with 8 bases spanning the gap. The CDR3 loop reads CASSVRDTNSPLHF. The CDR3 DNA sequence: TGTGCCAGCAGCGTAAGGGACACTAATTCACCCCTCCACTTT.

The gene calls are TRBV20-1 and TRBJ2-1, with D tentatively TRBD2 (6 bases). This CDR3 has 13 residues. Germline V gene sequence: CDR1 DFQATT, CDR2 SNEGSKA (reference sequence). V was trimmed by 5 bases and J by 6 bases, leaving 14 bases between them. This CDR3 is CSAGQGTFNEQFF. The CDR3 DNA follows: TGCAGTGCTGGGCAAGGGACTTTCAATGAGCAGTTCTTC.

This sequence joins TRBV10-2 and TRBJ2-5; a weak D match, TRBD1 (5 bases). V lost 4 bases to trimming and J lost 1 base, with 10 bases between them. CDR3 size: 14 residues. Germline V gene sequence: CDR1 WSHSY, CDR2 SAAADI. The CDR3 loop is CASSVAGPQETQYF. For the CDR3, the DNA is TGCGCCAGCAGTGTGGCAGGGCCCCAAGAGACCCAGTACTTC.

The chain uses TRBV29-1 and TRBJ2-2, with D tentatively TRBD1 (5 bases). V was pared by 6 bases and J by 3 bases, with 14 bases between. CDR1 is SQVTM, CDR2 ANQGSEA, per germline. The CDR3 extends over 14 amino acids. CDR3 in amino acids: CSVQGQVYTGELFF. CDR3 DNA sequence: TGCAGCGTCCAGGGTCAGGTTTACACCGGGGAGCTGTTTTTT.

The chain carries TRBV27 and TRBJ2-1, with a weak D call TRBD1 (7 bases). Germline lookup yields CDR1 MNHEY and CDR2 SMNVEV (reference sequence). V lost 5 bases and J 0 bases, leaving 14 bases between the germline ends. The CDR3 totals 16 residues. This CDR3 is CASSAGQSSSYNEQFF. The CDR3 bases are TGTGCCAGCAGTGCGGGACAGTCCAGCTCCTACAATGAGCAGTTCTTC.

The J gene is TRBJ2-5, the V gene TRBV10-3; tentatively, D is TRBD2 (6 bases). V lost 3 bases to trimming and J lost 1 base, with 15 bases between them. CDR1 and CDR2 from the germline V gene are ENHRY and SYGVKD. This CDR3 has 16 residues. The CDR3 DNA reads TGTGCCATCAGTGACTACCTCCGGGGGATCCAAGAGACCCAGTACTTC. It translates to CAISDYLRGIQETQYF.

The genes are TRBV7-9 and TRBJ1-1; 7 bases agree with TRBD1. Germline V gives CDR1 SEHNR, CDR2 FQNEAQ (reference sequence). V was pared by 6 bases and J by 3 bases, with 7 bases of the junction left unmatched. The CDR3 sequence is 14 residues long. The chain's CDR3 is CASREKGADTEAFF. The CDR3 DNA sequence: TGTGCCAGCAGGGAGAAGGGGGCGGACACTGAAGCTTTCTTT. Full variable domain (rest looked up from reference TRBV7-9 and TRBJ1-1): DTGVSQNPRHKITKRGQNVTFRCDPISEHNRLYWYRQTLGQGPEFLTYFQNEAQLEKSRLLSDRFSAERPKGSFSTLEIQRTEQGDSAMYLCASREKGADTEAFFGQGTRLTVV.